Sequencing of this TCR beta chain was carried out in a study of CD8 T cells in Susac syndrome. The RNA, about 0.45 to 1 ug, was put through reverse transcription using random hexamers. TCRdb reprocessed the immunoSEQ multiplex PCR reads via MiXCR and lists one record per CDR3 protein. The data show 130,000 to 150,000 distinct CDR3 sequences, about 93% seen once. Per germline, CDR1 SEHNR and CDR2 FQNEAQ (reference sequence). The ends were cut back, 2 bases at V and 5 bases at J, with 10 bases in the middle. CDR3 length: 13 residues. The chain has TRBV7-9 and TRBJ2-7; no firm D call. The clonotype was recovered from a human donor in good health. The sequenced material came from CD8+ T cells from PBMCs. CDR3 sequence reads: CASSLIRNHEQYF. The CDR3 DNA reads as TGTGCCAGCAGCTTAATTAGGAACCACGAGCAGTACTTC.